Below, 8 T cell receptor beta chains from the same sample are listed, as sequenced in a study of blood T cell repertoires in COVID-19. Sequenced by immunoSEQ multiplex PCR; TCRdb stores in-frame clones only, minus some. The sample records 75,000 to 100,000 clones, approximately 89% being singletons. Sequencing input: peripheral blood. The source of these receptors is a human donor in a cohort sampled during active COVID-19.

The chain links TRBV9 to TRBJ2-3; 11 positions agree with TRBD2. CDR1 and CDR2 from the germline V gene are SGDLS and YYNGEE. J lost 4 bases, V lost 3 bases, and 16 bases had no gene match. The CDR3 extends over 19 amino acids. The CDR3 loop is CASSGRGLAEPRAPDTQYF. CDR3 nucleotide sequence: TGTGCCAGCAGCGGGAGGGGACTAGCGGAACCCAGGGCCCCAGATACGCAGTATTTT.

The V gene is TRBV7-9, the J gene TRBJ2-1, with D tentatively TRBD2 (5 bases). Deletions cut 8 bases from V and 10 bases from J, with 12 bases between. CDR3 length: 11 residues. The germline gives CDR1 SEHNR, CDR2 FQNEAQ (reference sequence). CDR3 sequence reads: CASQISGEQFF. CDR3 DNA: TGTGCCAGCCAAATCTCGGGGGAGCAGTTCTTC.

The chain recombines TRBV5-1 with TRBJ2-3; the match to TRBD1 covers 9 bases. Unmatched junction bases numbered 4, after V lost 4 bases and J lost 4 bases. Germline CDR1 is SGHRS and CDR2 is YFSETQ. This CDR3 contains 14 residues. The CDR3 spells CASSKGQGPDTQYF. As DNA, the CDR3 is TGCGCCAGCAGCAAAGGACAGGGGCCAGATACGCAGTATTTT. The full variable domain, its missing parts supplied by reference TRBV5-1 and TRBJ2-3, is KAGVTQTPRYLIKTRGQQVTLSCSPISGHRSVSWYQQTPGQGLQFLFEYFSETQRNKGNFPGRFSGRQFSNSRSEMNVSTLELGDSALYLCASSKGQGPDTQYFGPGTRLTVL.

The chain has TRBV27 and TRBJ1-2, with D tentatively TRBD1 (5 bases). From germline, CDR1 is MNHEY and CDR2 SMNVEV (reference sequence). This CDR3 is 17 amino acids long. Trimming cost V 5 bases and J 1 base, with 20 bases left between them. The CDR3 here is CASSPPPTAGFNYGYTF. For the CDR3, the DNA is TGTGCCAGCAGTCCGCCTCCGACAGCTGGATTTAACTATGGCTACACCTTC.

DNA of the CDR3: TGTGCCAGCAGTGGGTCGACGGGAGGATCCACCGGGGAGCTGTTTTTT. Amino acid sequence: CASSGSTGGSTGELFF. V usage is TRBV2 and J usage is TRBJ2-2, with 7 nucleotides matching TRBD2. Germline trimming cut 4 bases from V and 4 bases from J; bases unmatched to any gene: 9. CDR1 and CDR2 from the germline V gene are SNHLY and FYNNEI. This CDR3 region has 16 residues.

CDR3 coding DNA: TGTGCCAGCAGCTTAGGAGAGTTCAGGGCAGGGTGGGGGGAGCCCCAGCATTTT. Protein sequence: CASSLGEFRAGWGEPQHF. This sequence joins TRBV7-2 and TRBJ1-5, with TRBD1 as a possible D gene (5 bases). Trimming stripped 1 base from V and 8 bases from J, with 24 bases between. Germline V gives CDR1 SGHTA, CDR2 FQGNSA. The CDR3 consists of 18 residues.

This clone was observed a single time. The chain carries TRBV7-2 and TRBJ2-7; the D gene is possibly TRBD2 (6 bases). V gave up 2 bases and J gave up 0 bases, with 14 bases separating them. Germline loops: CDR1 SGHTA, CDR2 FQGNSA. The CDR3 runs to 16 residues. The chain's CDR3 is CASSLLWQEGSYEQYF. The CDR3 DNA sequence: TGTGCCAGCAGCTTATTGTGGCAGGAGGGCTCCTACGAGCAGTACTTC.

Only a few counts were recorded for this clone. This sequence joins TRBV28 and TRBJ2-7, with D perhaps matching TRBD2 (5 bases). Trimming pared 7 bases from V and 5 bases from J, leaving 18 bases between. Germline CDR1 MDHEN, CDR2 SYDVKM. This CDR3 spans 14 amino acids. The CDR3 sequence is CASTYLTSLNEQYF. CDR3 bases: TGTGCCAGCACCTACCTAACTAGTTTGAACGAGCAGTACTTC.